This T cell receptor beta chain was found in a study of shared T cell receptors in the human thymus (dated by TCRdb to the early 2020s). Study-level background: The study examined how self-reactive, shared T-cell receptor alpha chains are generated in the human thymus.

Counted from cysteine to phenylalanine, this CDR3 has 14 amino acids. Only CDR3 DNA is held: 42 bases, read in frame from base 1. Relative to germline, V is 7 bases shorter and J is 4 bases shorter, with 15 bases between their ends. CDR1 and CDR2, looked up from the germline V gene, are SGHRS and YFSETQ. This clone was seen just once. Its antigen remains undetermined. Per-base quality was not reported, and no clone a single base away is much larger than it. Library preparation employed the immunoSEQ multiplex PCR assay. Entries here come from immuneACCESS through TCRdb and include only in-frame sequences with V and J called. Some clones fail to appear in such tables; in the studies checked, an unresolved V gene covers under half of the shortfall, and the cause of the remainder is unknown. This sample holds about 660,000 clones; more than 70% were observed only once. The top ten constitute roughly 0.0089% of the sample.

These data also featured in a second study, about human thymus T cells. As described in the second report: Immunologically healthy infants undergoing open corrective cardiac surgery for congenital heart defects in Finland were used as donors. Thymus tissue was collected as surgical resects that were removed during corrective cardiac surgery. Usage of V and J gene segments appeared to be biased in both the thymic and the peripheral blood repertoires. The related research found that thymic TCR repertoires overlapped highly between unrelated individuals. TCR alpha and beta repertoires from seven to nine infant thymus samples and four related peripheral blood samples were characterized in the study. Donor ages ranged from roughly 6 to 250 days, and the cohort comprised roughly 6 male and a couple of female infants. Thymocytes were mechanically released from the tissue and were stored as pellets of 10-30 million cells at -70 degrees C. A QIAsymphony instrument was used to extract genomic DNA from the frozen cell pellets. Using the immunoSEQ multiplex PCR assay, the TCRB and TCRAD loci were amplified from a standardized quantity of quality-controlled genomic DNA. The amplicons spanned the V(D)J region and were long enough to cover the CDR3 and allow V and J genes to be identified. The amplicons were sequenced on an Illumina platform via the commercial immunoSEQ service. Primer bias and sequencing errors were corrected using previously described methods, and TCRAD and TCRB definitions followed the IMGT database. Repertoires were analysed with immunoSEQ Analyzer 3.0 and VDJTools, covering basic statistics, V/J segment usage, diversity estimates, rarefaction and pairwise overlap. Diversity was estimated using the Chao1, ChaoE, Efron-Thisted, Shannon and inverse Simpson indices, and was also estimated on datasets down-sampled to the size of the smallest sample. Repertoire overlap used strict matching of CDR3 nucleotide sequence, V gene and J gene, with Jaccard-based multidimensional scaling clustering. Thymus samples yielded on average around 850,000 unique TCRB clonotypes, compared with around 91,000 from blood samples.

This sequence uses TRBV5-1 and TRBJ1-5; 6 matching bases give a weak D call of TRBD1. Sequencing was performed on thymocytes. This clonotype was sampled from a boy in the first two years of life with a congenital heart defect. Donor details come from another sample of the same person, matched by shared clones. The CDR3 in this case is CASEGGGLNQPQHF. The DNA sequence is as follows: TGCGCCAGCGAGGGAGGGGGATTGAATCAGCCCCAGCATTTT.